This T cell receptor (beta chain) was sequenced in a study of blood T cells in healthy people across ages. This CDR3 has 12 amino acids. Germline assignment: CDR1 SNHLY and CDR2 FYNNEI. A second PCR, run for about 7 to 11 cycles, used a sample-barcoded 5' primer plus a J-beta primer mix. A single record per CDR3 protein comes from TCRdb applying MiXCR to the 5' RACE reads. The top ten hold roughly 2.1% of the sample, which has about 1.8 million distinct CDR3 sequences, roughly 50% seen once. The sample comprised blood. This chain connects TRBV2 to TRBJ2-7; TRBD1 aligns across 8 bases. The end of the DNA is better explained by TRBJ2-5, so the J call may be wrong. The clonotype originates from a woman between 35 and 50 years old in good health. The CDR3 loop is CASAQGAGTQYF. In nucleotides, the CDR3 is TGTGCCAGCGCTCAGGGGGCAGGGACCCAGTACTTC.